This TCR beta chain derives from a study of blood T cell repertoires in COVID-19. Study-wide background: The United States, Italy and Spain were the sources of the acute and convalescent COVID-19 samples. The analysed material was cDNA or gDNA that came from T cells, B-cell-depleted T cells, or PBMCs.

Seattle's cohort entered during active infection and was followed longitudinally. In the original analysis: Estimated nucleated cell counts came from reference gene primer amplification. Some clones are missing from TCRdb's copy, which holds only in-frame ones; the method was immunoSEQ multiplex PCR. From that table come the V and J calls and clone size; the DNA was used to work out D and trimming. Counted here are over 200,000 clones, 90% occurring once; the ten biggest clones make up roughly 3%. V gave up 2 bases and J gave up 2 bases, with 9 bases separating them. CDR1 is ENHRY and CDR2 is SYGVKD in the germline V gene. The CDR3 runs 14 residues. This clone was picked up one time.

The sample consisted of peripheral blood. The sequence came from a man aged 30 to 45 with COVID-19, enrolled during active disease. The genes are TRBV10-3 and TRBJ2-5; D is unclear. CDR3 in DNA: TGTGCCATCAGTGAGCTAAGTTTTCAAGAGACCCAGTACTTC. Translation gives CAISELSFQETQYF.